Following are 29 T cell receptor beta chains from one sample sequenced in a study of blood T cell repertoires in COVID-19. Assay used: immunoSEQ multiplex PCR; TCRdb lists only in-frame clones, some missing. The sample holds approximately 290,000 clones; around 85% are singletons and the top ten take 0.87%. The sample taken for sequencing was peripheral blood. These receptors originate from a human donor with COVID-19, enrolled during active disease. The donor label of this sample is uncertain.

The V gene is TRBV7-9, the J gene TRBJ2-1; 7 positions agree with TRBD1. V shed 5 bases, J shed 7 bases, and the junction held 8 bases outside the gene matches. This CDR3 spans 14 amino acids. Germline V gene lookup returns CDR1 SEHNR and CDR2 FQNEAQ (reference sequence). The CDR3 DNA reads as TGTGCCAGCAGCCACAGGGGAGTGAGGAATGAGCAGTTCTTC. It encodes CASSHRGVRNEQFF. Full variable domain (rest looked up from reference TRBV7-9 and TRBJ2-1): DTGVSQNPRHKITKRGQNVTFRCDPISEHNRLYWYRQTLGQGPEFLTYFQNEAQLEKSRLLSDRFSAERPKGSFSTLEIQRTEQGDSAMYLCASSHRGVRNEQFFGPGTRLTVL.

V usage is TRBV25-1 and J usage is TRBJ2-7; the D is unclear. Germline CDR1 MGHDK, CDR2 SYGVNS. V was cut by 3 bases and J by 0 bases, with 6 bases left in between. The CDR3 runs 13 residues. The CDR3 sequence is CASSEASSYEQYF. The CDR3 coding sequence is TGTGCCAGCAGTGAGGCTAGCTCCTACGAGCAGTACTTC.

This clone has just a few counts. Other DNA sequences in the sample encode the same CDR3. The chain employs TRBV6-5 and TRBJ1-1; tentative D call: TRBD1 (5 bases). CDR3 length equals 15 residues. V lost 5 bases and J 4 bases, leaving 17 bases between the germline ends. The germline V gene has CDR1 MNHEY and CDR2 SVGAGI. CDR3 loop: CASSRPGRGGTEAFF. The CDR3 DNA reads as TGTGCCAGCAGTCGCCCCGGACGCGGGGGCACTGAAGCTTTCTTT.

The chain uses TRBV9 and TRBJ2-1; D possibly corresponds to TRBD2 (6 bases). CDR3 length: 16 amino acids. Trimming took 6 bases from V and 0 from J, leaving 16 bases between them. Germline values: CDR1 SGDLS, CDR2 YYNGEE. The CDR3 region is CASTSGELSSYNEQFF. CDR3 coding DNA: TGTGCCAGCACCTCGGGGGAGTTGAGCTCCTACAATGAGCAGTTCTTC.

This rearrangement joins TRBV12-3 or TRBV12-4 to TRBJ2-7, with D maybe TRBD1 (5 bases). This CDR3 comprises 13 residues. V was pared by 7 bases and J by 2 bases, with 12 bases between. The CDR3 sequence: CASTSGMAYEQYF. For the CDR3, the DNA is TGTGCCAGCACTTCAGGGATGGCCTACGAGCAGTACTTC.

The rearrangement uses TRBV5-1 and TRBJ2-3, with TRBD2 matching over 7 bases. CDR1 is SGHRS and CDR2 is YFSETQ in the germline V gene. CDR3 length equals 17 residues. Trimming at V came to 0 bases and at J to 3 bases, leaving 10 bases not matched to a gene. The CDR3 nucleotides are TGCGCCAGCAGCTTGGGTCTAGCGGCCGACGGAACAGATACGCAGTATTTT. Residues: CASSLGLAADGTDTQYF.

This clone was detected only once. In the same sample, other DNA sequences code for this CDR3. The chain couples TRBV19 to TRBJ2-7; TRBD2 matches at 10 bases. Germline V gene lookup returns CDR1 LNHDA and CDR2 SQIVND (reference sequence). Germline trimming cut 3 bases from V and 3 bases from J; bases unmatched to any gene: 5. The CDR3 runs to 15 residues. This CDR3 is CASSIRTSGLYEQYF. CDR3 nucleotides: TGTGCCAGTAGTATTAGGACTAGCGGCCTCTACGAGCAGTACTTC.

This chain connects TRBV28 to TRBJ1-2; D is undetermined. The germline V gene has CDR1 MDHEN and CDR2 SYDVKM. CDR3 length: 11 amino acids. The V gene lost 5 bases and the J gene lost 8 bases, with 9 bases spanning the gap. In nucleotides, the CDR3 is TGTGCCAGCAGTCTAACGACAGGCTACACCTTC. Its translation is CASSLTTGYTF.

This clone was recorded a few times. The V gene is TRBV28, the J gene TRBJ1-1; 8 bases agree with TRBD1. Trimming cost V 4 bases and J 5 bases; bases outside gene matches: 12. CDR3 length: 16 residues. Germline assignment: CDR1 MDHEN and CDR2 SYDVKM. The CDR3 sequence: CASSWTGRGSGTEAFF. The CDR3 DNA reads TGTGCCAGCAGTTGGACAGGGAGGGGGTCGGGGACTGAAGCTTTCTTT.

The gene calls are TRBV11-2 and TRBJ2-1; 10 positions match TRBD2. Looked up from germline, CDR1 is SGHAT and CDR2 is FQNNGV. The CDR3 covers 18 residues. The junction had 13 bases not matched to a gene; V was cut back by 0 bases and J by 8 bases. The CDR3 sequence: CASSLERSWLAGAHEQFF. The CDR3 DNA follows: TGTGCCAGCAGCTTAGAACGGTCATGGCTAGCGGGAGCTCATGAGCAGTTCTTC.

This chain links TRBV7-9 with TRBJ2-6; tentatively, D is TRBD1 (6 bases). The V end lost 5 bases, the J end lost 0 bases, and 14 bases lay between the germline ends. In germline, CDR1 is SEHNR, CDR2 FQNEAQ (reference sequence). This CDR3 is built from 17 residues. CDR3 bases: TGTGCCAGCAGCCAAGACAGGTATAACTCTGGGGCCAACGTCCTGACTTTC. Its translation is CASSQDRYNSGANVLTF.

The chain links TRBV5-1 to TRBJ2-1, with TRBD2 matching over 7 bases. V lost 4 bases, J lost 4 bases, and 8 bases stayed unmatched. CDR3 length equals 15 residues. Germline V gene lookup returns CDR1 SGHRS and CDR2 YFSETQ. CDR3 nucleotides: TGCGCCAGCAGCCGGGAGGCCCCGGGGTACAATGAGCAGTTCTTC. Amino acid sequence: CASSREAPGYNEQFF.

The CDR3 sequence is CASSFESGYYGYTF. The CDR3 DNA reads as TGCGCCAGCAGCTTTGAGTCGGGGTACTATGGCTACACCTTC. The gene calls are TRBV5-1 and TRBJ1-2; D is undetermined. V lost 2 bases to trimming and J lost 3 bases, with 11 bases between them. The CDR3 length is 14 residues. Germline V gene data show CDR1 as SGHRS and CDR2 as YFSETQ.

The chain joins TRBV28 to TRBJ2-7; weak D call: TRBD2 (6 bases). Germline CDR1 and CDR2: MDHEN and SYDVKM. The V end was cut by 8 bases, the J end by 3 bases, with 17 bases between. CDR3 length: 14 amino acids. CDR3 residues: CASGEVTRGYEQYF. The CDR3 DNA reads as TGTGCCAGCGGGGAGGTGACTCGAGGCTACGAGCAGTACTTC.

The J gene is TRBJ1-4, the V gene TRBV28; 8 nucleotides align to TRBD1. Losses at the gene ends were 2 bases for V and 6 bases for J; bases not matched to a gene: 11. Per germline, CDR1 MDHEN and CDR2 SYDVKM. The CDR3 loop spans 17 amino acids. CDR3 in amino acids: CASSLGAGGTGDEKLFF. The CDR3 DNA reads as TGTGCCAGCAGTTTAGGTGCAGGGGGCACGGGGGATGAAAAACTGTTTTTT.

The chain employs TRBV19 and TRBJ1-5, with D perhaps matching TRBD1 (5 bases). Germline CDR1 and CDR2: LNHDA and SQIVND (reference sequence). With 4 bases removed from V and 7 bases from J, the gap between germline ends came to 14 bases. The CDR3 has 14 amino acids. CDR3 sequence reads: CASSSLGGMQPQHF. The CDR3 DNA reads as TGTGCCAGTAGTAGCCTCGGGGGGATGCAGCCCCAGCATTTT.

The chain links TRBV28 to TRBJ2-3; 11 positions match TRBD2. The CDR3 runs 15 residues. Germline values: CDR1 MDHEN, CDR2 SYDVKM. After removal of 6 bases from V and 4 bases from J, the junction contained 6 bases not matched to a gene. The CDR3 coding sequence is TGTGCCAGCAGGACTAGCGGGGAGGTGGCAGATACGCAGTATTTT. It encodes CASRTSGEVADTQYF.

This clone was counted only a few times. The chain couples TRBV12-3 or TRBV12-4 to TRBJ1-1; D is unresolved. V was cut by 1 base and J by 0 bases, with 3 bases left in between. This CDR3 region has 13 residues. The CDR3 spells CASSLDMNTEAFF. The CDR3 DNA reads TGTGCCAGCAGTTTAGACATGAACACTGAAGCTTTCTTT.

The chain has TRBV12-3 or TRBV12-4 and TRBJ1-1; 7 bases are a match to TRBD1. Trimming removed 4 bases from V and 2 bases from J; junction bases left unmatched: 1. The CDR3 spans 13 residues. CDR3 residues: CASSWDRNTEAFF. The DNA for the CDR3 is TGTGCCAGCAGTTGGGACAGAAACACTGAAGCTTTCTTT.

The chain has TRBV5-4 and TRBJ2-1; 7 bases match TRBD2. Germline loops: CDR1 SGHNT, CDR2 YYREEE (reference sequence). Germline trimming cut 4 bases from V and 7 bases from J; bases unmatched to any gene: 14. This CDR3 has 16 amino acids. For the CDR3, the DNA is TGTGCCAGCAGCCCCCTGGCGGGAGCATCAGGGAATGAGCAGTTCTTC. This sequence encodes CASSPLAGASGNEQFF.

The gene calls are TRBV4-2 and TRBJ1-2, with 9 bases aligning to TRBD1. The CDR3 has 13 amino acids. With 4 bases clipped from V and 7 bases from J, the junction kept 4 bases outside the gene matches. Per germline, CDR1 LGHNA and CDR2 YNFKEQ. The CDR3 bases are TGTGCCAGCAGCCCTGGGACAGGGCTTGGCTACACCTTC. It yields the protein CASSPGTGLGYTF.

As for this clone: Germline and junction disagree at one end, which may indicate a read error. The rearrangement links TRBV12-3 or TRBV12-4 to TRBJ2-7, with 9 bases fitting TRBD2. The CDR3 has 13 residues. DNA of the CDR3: TGTGTCAGCCGGGCTAGCGGGAACTACGAGCAGTACTTC. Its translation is CVSRASGNYEQYF.

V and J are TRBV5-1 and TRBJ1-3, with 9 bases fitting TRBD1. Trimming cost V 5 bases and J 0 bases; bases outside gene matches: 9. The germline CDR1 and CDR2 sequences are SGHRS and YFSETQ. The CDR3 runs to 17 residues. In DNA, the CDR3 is TGCGCCAGCAGTCTGGGACAGGGATTTCTCTCTGGAAACACCATATATTTT. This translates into CASSLGQGFLSGNTIYF.

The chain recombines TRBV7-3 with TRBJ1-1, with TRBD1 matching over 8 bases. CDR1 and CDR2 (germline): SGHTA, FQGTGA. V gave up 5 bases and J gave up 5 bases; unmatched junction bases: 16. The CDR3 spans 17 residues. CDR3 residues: CASSLLPLGQAGTEAFF. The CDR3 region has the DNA TGTGCCAGCAGCCTGCTACCTTTGGGACAGGCGGGGACTGAAGCTTTCTTT.

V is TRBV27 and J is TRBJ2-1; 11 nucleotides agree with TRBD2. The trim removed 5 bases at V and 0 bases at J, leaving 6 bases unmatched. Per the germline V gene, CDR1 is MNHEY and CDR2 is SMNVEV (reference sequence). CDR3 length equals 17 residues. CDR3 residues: CASSVRLAGISYNEQFF. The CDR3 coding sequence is TGTGCCAGCAGTGTCCGACTAGCGGGGATCTCCTACAATGAGCAGTTCTTC.

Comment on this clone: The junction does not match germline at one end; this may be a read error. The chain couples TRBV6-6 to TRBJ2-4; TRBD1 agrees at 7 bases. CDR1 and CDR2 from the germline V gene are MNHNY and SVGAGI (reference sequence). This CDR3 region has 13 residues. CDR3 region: CASSQEETGSGRF. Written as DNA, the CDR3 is TGTGCCAGCAGTCAGGAGGAGACAGGGTCGGGTCGTTTC.

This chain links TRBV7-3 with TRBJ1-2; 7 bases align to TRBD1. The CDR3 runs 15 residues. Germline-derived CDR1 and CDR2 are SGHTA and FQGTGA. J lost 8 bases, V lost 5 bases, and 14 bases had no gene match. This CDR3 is CASSPSPDRVKGYTF. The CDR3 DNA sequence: TGTGCCAGCAGCCCGTCGCCCGACAGGGTGAAAGGCTACACCTTC.

For the CDR3, the DNA is TGTGCCAGCAGCACCGGGACAGCCAGAGGCTACACCTTC. It yields the protein CASSTGTARGYTF. The chain couples TRBV5-4 to TRBJ1-2; 7 positions match TRBD1. The CDR3 runs 13 residues. Losses at the gene ends were 4 bases for V and 8 bases for J; bases not matched to a gene: 8. The germline CDR1 and CDR2 sequences are SGHNT and YYREEE (reference sequence).

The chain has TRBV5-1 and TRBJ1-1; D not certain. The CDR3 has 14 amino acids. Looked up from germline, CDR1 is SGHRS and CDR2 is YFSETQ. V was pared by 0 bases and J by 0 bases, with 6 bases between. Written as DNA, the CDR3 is TGCGCCAGCAGCTTGGGGCCCCTGAACACTGAAGCTTTCTTT. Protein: CASSLGPLNTEAFF.